A selection of T cell receptor beta chains follows, all from one sample in a study of cytomegalovirus exposure and HLA in healthy donors. Produced via immunoSEQ multiplex PCR; TCRdb's table is partial and in-frame only. The sample consists of under 250,000 clones, approximately 85% of them appearing once. Sequencing was done on a sample of PBMCs. The receptors were gathered from a woman between 40 and 55 years old in good health and CMV-seronegative. The CDR3 runs from the conserved cysteine through the conserved F or W. The D gene is left open where the match is weak. A clone size is listed for some rows: how often the clone was seen (once, few, many), or a class if it is expanded.

TRBV6-5	-	TRBD1	TRBJ1-1	TGTGCCAGCAGTTACTCAGAGACAGGGGCAGTTGAAGCTTTCTTT	CASSYSETGAVEAFF
TRBV30	-	TRBD1	TRBJ2-1	TGTGCCTGGAGTGATCACCCAGGGGGCTACTACAATGAGCAGTTCTTC	CAWSDHPGGYYNEQFF
TRBV7-9	-	-	TRBJ2-3	TGTGCCAGCAGCTTAGGGGCATGGGGCACAGATACGCAGTATTTT	CASSLGAWGTDTQYF
TRBV28	-	TRBD2	TRBJ2-7	TGTGCCAGCGATGCTGGGGGACTAGCGGTCTCCTACGAGCAGTACTTC	CASDAGGLAVSYEQYF
TRBV2	-	-	TRBJ2-7	TGTGCCAGCAGACCCTTACCGGACAGCCCCTACGAGCAGTACTTC	CASRPLPDSPYEQYF
TRBV27	-	TRBD1	TRBJ1-2	TGTGCCAGCAGTTTAAGGCCCAACTGGGGACAGGGGAACTATGGCTACACCTTC	CASSLRPNWGQGNYGYTF
TRBV18	-	-	TRBJ1-3	TGTGCCAGCTCACCACGACAGGACCTCTCTGGAAACACCATATATTTT	CASSPRQDLSGNTIYF
TRBV27	-	TRBD2	TRBJ2-7	TGTGCCAGCAGTGCGGGACTAGCGGATTACGAGCAGTACTTC	CASSAGLADYEQYF
TRBV7-6	-	-	TRBJ2-3	TGTGCCAGCAGCTTAGCCGTGGGGCGGACGCAGTATTTT	CASSLAVGRTQYF
TRBV11-2	-	TRBD2	TRBJ2-5	TGTGCCAGTAAAATTTTAGCGGGCGACCAAGAGACCCAGTACTTC	CASKILAGDQETQYF
TRBV15	-	-	TRBJ2-1	TGTGCCACCAGCAGGGGTGGGGGCGGTTCCTACAATGAGCAGTTCTTC	CATSRGGGGSYNEQFF
TRBV7-8	few	TRBD2	TRBJ2-3	TGTGCCAGCAGCTTGGGGGGGATAAGCGGGAGTCATCATCCGCAGTATTTT	CASSLGGISGSHHPQYF
TRBV7-9	-	TRBD1	TRBJ2-7	TGTGCCAGCGGTCGACAGGGACGTTTGGGCGAGCAGTACTTC	CASGRQGRLGEQYF
TRBV7-2	-	-	TRBJ2-2	TGTGCCAGCAGCTCGTATGCGGCCATTAACACCGGGGAGCTGTTTTTT	CASSSYAAINTGELFF
TRBV6-1	-	-	TRBJ1-2	TGTGCCAGCACCTCCCGGGGTAATGGCTACACCTTC	CASTSRGNGYTF
TRBV28	-	-	TRBJ1-2	TGTGCCAGCAGTGGGGTAGAGGGTAATTCCGCCGGGGGCTATGGCTACACCTTC	CASSGVEGNSAGGYGYTF
TRBV19	-	TRBD1	TRBJ2-3	TGTGCCAGTAGTAGACCGGGACAGGCTAGCACAGATACGCAGTATTTT	CASSRPGQASTDTQYF
TRBV5-8	-	-	TRBJ2-7	TGTGCCAGCAGCTTGTACACCTCCTACGAGCAGTACTTC	CASSLYTSYEQYF
TRBV30	-	-	TRBJ2-1	TGTGCCTGGAGTCCCTCACGCGGTGAGCAGTTCTTC	CAWSPSRGEQFF
TRBV4-2	-	TRBD2	TRBJ2-2	TGTGCCAGCAGCGGGGGACTAGCGGGAGTAAGCACCGGGGAGCTGTTTTTT	CASSGGLAGVSTGELFF
TRBV6-5	-	-	TRBJ2-5	TGTGCCAGCAGTTACACCTCTTCAGGGGTGGGTAGGTACTTC	CASSYTSSGVGRYF
TRBV7-2	once	-	TRBJ2-3	TGTGCCAGCAGCTTAAGGGGGGGTGCTAGCACAGATACGCAGTATTTT	CASSLRGGASTDTQYF
TRBV5-6	-	TRBD1	TRBJ1-2	TGTGCCAGCAGCTTGAAATCCCAAGGGGGCAGCTATGGCTACACCTTC	CASSLKSQGGSYGYTF
TRBV21-1	-	-	TRBJ2-4	TGTGCCAGCAGCCCCCGGGGACAGGGCCTAGCCAAAAACATTCAGTACTTC	CASSPRGQGLAKNIQYF
TRBV18	few	TRBD1	TRBJ1-2	TGTGCCAGCTCAGAAGACAGGGACTATGGCTACACCTTC	CASSEDRDYGYTF
TRBV5-8	-	-	TRBJ1-6	TGTGCCAGCAGCTGGAGTACGGGAATTGGGAATTCACCCCTCCACTTT	CASSWSTGIGNSPLHF
TRBV7-2	once	-	TRBJ2-2	TGTGCCAGCAGCCCCAGCGGAACCCTCGCCACCGGGGAGCTGTTTTTT	CASSPSGTLATGELFF
TRBV19	few	-	TRBJ2-5	TGTGCCACCTCGGACAGTTCGCAAGAGACCCAGTACTTC	CATSDSSQETQYF
TRBV19	once	TRBD2	TRBJ2-1	TGTGCCAGTAGTAGCGGGAGAGAATACAATGAGCAGTTCTTC	CASSSGREYNEQFF
TRBV11-2	-	-	TRBJ1-2	TGTGCCAGCAGCCTCGGACAGACCTATGGCTACACCTTC	CASSLGQTYGYTF
TRBV19	-	TRBD2	TRBJ2-1	TGTGCCAGTAGCAACAACAGGGGAACGTGGTATCTAGCGGGAACCAACAATGAGCAGTTCTTC	CASSNNRGTWYLAGTNNEQFF
TRBV18	-	TRBD1	TRBJ1-1	TGTGCCAGCTCACCTCAGACAGGGGCTACAGAAGCTTTCTTT	CASSPQTGATEAFF
TRBV19	-	-	TRBJ1-4	TGTGCCAGTAGTACGTCGACAGCAACTAATGAAAAACTGTTTTTT	CASSTSTATNEKLFF
TRBV27	-	-	TRBJ2-7	TGCGCCAGCAGTCCGGGACTGTCCCACGAGCAGTACTTC	CASSPGLSHEQYF
TRBV9	few	TRBD1	TRBJ1-2	TGTGCCAGCAGCACTGAGGGACAGAGAAACTATGGCTACACCTTC	CASSTEGQRNYGYTF
TRBV10-3	-	TRBD2	TRBJ2-7	TGTGCCATCAAGGGTAGCGGGAGCATGGTCGAGCAGTACTTC	CAIKGSGSMVEQYF
TRBV30	-	TRBD1	TRBJ1-1	TGTGCCTGGAGTGTCCTCAGGGGGCGAGGGACTGAAGCTTTCTTT	CAWSVLRGRGTEAFF
TRBV7-9	-	TRBD2	TRBJ2-3	TGTGCCAGCAGCTTCGCGGCGGGAGGCCCGGATACGCAGTATTTT	CASSFAAGGPDTQYF
TRBV5-1	-	-	TRBJ1-5	TGCGCCAGCAGCTTGGTCCCCGGGAGCTATCAGCCCCAGCATTTT	CASSLVPGSYQPQHF
TRBV6-6	-	-	TRBJ2-2	TGTGCCAGCCTGCTTTCCGGGAACACCGGGGAGCTGTTTTTT	CASLLSGNTGELFF
TRBV10-3	-	-	TRBJ2-3	TGTGCCATCAGTGAGATAGGACACTCGAGTTACACAGATACGCAGTATTTT	CAISEIGHSSYTDTQYF
TRBV2	-	TRBD2	TRBJ2-7	TGTGCCAGCAGACGCCGGGAGGGGGTAGGCGAGCAGTACTTC	CASRRREGVGEQYF
TRBV10-1	-	TRBD2	TRBJ2-1	TGCGCCAGCAGTGACGATCGACGCTCTGCCGGGACTAGCTCTCAGTTCTTC	CASSDDRRSAGTSSQFF
TRBV9	-	TRBD1	TRBJ2-7	TGTGCCAGCAGCCCCTCGACAGGGCTCGAGCAGTACTTC	CASSPSTGLEQYF
TRBV30	-	-	TRBJ1-1	TGTGCCTGCCATACGCATGGGCCCGGAGCTTTCTTT	CACHTHGPGAFF
TRBV28	-	TRBD1	TRBJ1-2	TGTGCCAGCAGCACACCCTCCGGGACAGTCAATGGCTACACCTTC	CASSTPSGTVNGYTF
TRBV6-6	-	-	TRBJ1-1	TGTGCCAGCAGTCCGAGGGCAGGAATGAACACTGAAGCTTTCTTT	CASSPRAGMNTEAFF
TRBV19	few	-	TRBJ1-5	TGTGCCAGTAGTATCTTGGCAGGGGGCAATCAGCCCCAGCATTTT	CASSILAGGNQPQHF
TRBV6-1	-	-	TRBJ1-1	TGTGCCAGCAGTGAATGGTGGCAGGGTCCCACTGAAGCTTTCTTT	CASSEWWQGPTEAFF
TRBV6-6	-	TRBD2	TRBJ2-1	TGTGCCAGCAGCATGACTAGCGGGCTGGGTCATGAGCAGTTCTTC	CASSMTSGLGHEQFF
TRBV19	-	-	TRBJ1-1	TGTGCCAGTAGTATGGGGCAGGGCCGGACTGAAGCTTTCTTT	CASSMGQGRTEAFF